The sample holds one count of the clone carrying this TCR beta chain. The data belong to a study of T cell changes during pregnancy in multiple sclerosis. Trimming took 3 bases from V and 9 from J, leaving 15 bases between them. Looked up from germline, CDR1 is MDHEN and CDR2 is SYDVKM. This CDR3 has 14 amino acids. Clones were sequenced by immunoSEQ multiplex PCR, and TCRdb holds only the in-frame ones, with some missing. The top ten hold roughly 0.14% of the sample, which has roughly 72,000 clones, about 93% seen once. J is TRBJ2-1 and V is TRBV28; the D gene is possibly TRBD2 (6 bases). The TCR originated in a female donor with multiple sclerosis, enrolled in a pregnancy study. The sample in question was CD4+ T cells from peripheral blood mononuclear cells, obtained after pregnancy. DNA for the CDR3: TGTGCCAGCAGTTTTTTGGGGCCCGGGGGTGAGCAGTTCTTC. It is translated as CASSFLGPGGEQFF.